This TCR beta chain emerged from a study of T-cell memory formation after mild COVID-19. About the study: For the most part, TCR clusters were specific to one donor. Study-level points and caveats: Still unconfirmed is whether the second-wave clones peaking on day 37 recognized SARS-CoV-2. The main location of contracting CD4+ clones was CM and EM, and that of contracting CD8+ clones was EMRA.

This CDR3 is 14 amino acids long. Per germline, CDR1 DFQATT and CDR2 SNEGSKA (reference sequence). Trimming shortened V by 2 bases and J by 4 bases, and 15 bases separated the two germline ends. This clonotype was seen only a few times. Its antigen remains unidentified. TCRdb re-derived calls from the 5' RACE reads in MiXCR, one entry per CDR3 protein. The table has approximately 260,000 distinct CDR3 sequences, 16% seen once. Input material: PBMCs or a T cell subset sorted from them (not recorded which). The V and J genes are TRBV20-1 and TRBJ2-7, with D possibly called TRBD1 or TRBD2 (5 bases each). This TCR was recovered from a man younger than 35 who had mild COVID-19 (a few samples of this study predate the infection). Cell type and time point are not known. Written as DNA, the CDR3 is TGCAGTGCTAGACAATCTGGGGGACGGTACGAGCAGTACGTC. Protein product: CSARQSGGRYEQYV.